Listed below are T cell receptor beta chains from one sample, sequenced in a study of blood T cell repertoires in COVID-19. The protocol was immunoSEQ multiplex PCR, while the TCRdb copy is restricted to in-frame clones and leaves out a portion. Among about 46,000 clones listed, 75% to 90% were seen once. Input material: peripheral blood. The receptors were gathered from a human donor in a cohort sampled during active COVID-19. Both conserved end residues are part of each CDR3. D genes are given only for firm matches. Where a row states a size, it is once, few, many or the class of an expanded clone; other rows omit it.

J gene: TRBJ2-3; V gene: TRBV15; clone size: -; D gene: TRBD1; CDR3 protein: CATSPREGTGHTDTQYF; CDR3 DNA: TGTGCCACCAGCCCCAGGGAGGGGACAGGGCACACAGATACGCAGTATTTT
J gene: TRBJ2-2; V gene: TRBV10-3; clone size: -; D gene: TRBD1; CDR3 protein: CAISESQGARRTGELFF; CDR3 DNA: TGTGCCATCAGTGAGTCCCAGGGGGCGCGCCGCACCGGGGAGCTGTTTTTT
J gene: TRBJ1-6; V gene: TRBV27; clone size: -; D gene: -; CDR3 protein: CASSPGQFSYNSPLHF; CDR3 DNA: TGTGCCAGCAGTCCCGGACAGTTCTCCTATAATTCACCCCTCCACTTT
J gene: TRBJ1-2; V gene: TRBV7-9; clone size: few; D gene: -; CDR3 protein: CASSPGGGQSNYGYTF; CDR3 DNA: TGTGCCAGCAGCCCTGGGGGCGGACAGTCTAACTATGGCTACACCTTC
J gene: TRBJ2-7; V gene: TRBV2; clone size: -; D gene: -; CDR3 protein: CASSEAGRGTYEQYF; CDR3 DNA: TGTGCCAGCAGTGAAGCAGGGCGGGGAACCTACGAGCAGTACTTC
J gene: TRBJ2-7; V gene: TRBV7-6; clone size: -; D gene: -; CDR3 protein: CASSHTSSLGYEQYF; CDR3 DNA: TGTGCCAGCAGCCACACTAGCTCTTTGGGGTACGAGCAGTACTTC
J gene: TRBJ2-7; V gene: TRBV4-1; clone size: once; D gene: TRBD1; CDR3 protein: CASSQGTGPEQYF; CDR3 DNA: TGCGCCAGCAGCCAAGGGACAGGGCCCGAGCAGTACTTC
J gene: TRBJ1-5; V gene: TRBV28; clone size: -; D gene: -; CDR3 protein: CASSLADFGGAQPQHF; CDR3 DNA: TGTGCCAGCAGTTTAGCCGATTTCGGGGGTGCCCAGCCCCAGCATTTT
J gene: TRBJ2-7; V gene: TRBV28; clone size: -; D gene: TRBD1; CDR3 protein: CASSSVGQGLDEQYF; CDR3 DNA: TGTGCCAGCAGTTCAGTCGGACAGGGGCTAGACGAGCAGTACTTC
J gene: TRBJ1-1; V gene: TRBV15; clone size: -; D gene: TRBD1; CDR3 protein: CATSRDFGLGQGPEAFF; CDR3 DNA: TGTGCCACCAGCAGAGATTTTGGATTGGGACAGGGGCCTGAAGCTTTCTTT
J gene: TRBJ1-2; V gene: TRBV3-1/TRBV3-2; clone size: -; D gene: TRBD1; CDR3 protein: CASSQDGDRGHIIWDYGYTF; CDR3 DNA: TGTGCCAGCAGCCAAGACGGGGACAGGGGGCATATAATCTGGGACTATGGCTACACCTTC
J gene: TRBJ2-7; V gene: TRBV7-8; clone size: -; D gene: -; CDR3 protein: CASSLAGSSYEQYF; CDR3 DNA: TGTGCCAGCAGCTTAGCTGGTTCTAGTTACGAGCAGTACTTC
J gene: TRBJ2-7; V gene: TRBV2; clone size: -; D gene: -; CDR3 protein: CASSEEDRSYEQYF; CDR3 DNA: TGTGCCAGCAGTGAAGAGGACAGATCCTACGAGCAGTACTTC
J gene: TRBJ1-1; V gene: TRBV7-8; clone size: -; D gene: -; CDR3 protein: CASSEPVQGSKNTEAFF; CDR3 DNA: TGTGCCAGCAGCGAACCAGTGCAGGGGTCGAAGAACACTGAAGCTTTCTTT
J gene: TRBJ2-5; V gene: TRBV25-1; clone size: -; D gene: -; CDR3 protein: CASSERGTLGETQYF; CDR3 DNA: TGTGCCAGCAGTGAACGCGGTACTCTTGGGGAGACCCAGTACTTC
J gene: TRBJ1-1; V gene: TRBV30; clone size: -; D gene: -; CDR3 protein: CAWSVSNTEAFF; CDR3 DNA: TGTGCCTGGAGTGTTAGCAACACTGAAGCTTTCTTT
J gene: TRBJ1-2; V gene: TRBV27; clone size: -; D gene: TRBD1; CDR3 protein: CASSPRDSYGYTF; CDR3 DNA: TGTGCCAGCAGTCCACGGGACAGCTATGGCTACACCTTC
J gene: TRBJ2-5; V gene: TRBV6-6; clone size: -; D gene: -; CDR3 protein: CASSYSRGAETQYF; CDR3 DNA: TGTGCCAGCAGTTACTCGCGGGGAGCGGAGACCCAGTACTTC
J gene: TRBJ2-2; V gene: TRBV5-1; clone size: -; D gene: -; CDR3 protein: CASSLGGQLTGELFF; CDR3 DNA: TGCGCCAGCAGCTTGGGAGGCCAACTTACCGGGGAGCTGTTTTTT
J gene: TRBJ2-1; V gene: TRBV12-5; clone size: -; D gene: TRBD2; CDR3 protein: CASGLTGTSVGEQFF; CDR3 DNA: TGTGCTAGTGGTTTGACCGGGACTAGCGTTGGTGAGCAGTTCTTC
J gene: TRBJ2-1; V gene: TRBV9; clone size: -; D gene: TRBD2; CDR3 protein: CASSVGGGVYNEQFF; CDR3 DNA: TGTGCCAGCAGCGTGGGCGGGGGGGTTTACAATGAGCAGTTCTTC
J gene: TRBJ2-2; V gene: TRBV6-5; clone size: -; D gene: -; CDR3 protein: CASSPGGANKGELFF; CDR3 DNA: TGTGCCAGCAGTCCCGGCGGGGCAAATAAAGGGGAGCTGTTTTTT
J gene: TRBJ2-1; V gene: TRBV3-1/TRBV3-2; clone size: -; D gene: TRBD2; CDR3 protein: CASSQVAGGRANEQFF; CDR3 DNA: TGTGCCAGCAGCCAAGTCGCGGGAGGGCGTGCGAATGAGCAGTTCTTC
J gene: TRBJ2-7; V gene: TRBV3-1/TRBV3-2; clone size: -; D gene: TRBD1; CDR3 protein: CASSQEVKQGALGEQYF; CDR3 DNA: TGTGCCAGCAGCCAAGAGGTGAAACAGGGGGCGCTGGGCGAGCAGTACTTC
J gene: TRBJ1-5; V gene: TRBV7-9; clone size: -; D gene: TRBD1; CDR3 protein: CASSSNRGQGNQPQHF; CDR3 DNA: TGTGCCAGCAGCTCCAACAGGGGGCAGGGCAATCAGCCCCAGCATTTT
J gene: TRBJ2-2; V gene: TRBV28; clone size: -; D gene: TRBD2; CDR3 protein: CASTTSGSFAGELFF; CDR3 DNA: TGTGCCAGCACTACTAGCGGGAGTTTTGCCGGGGAGCTGTTTTTT
J gene: TRBJ2-7; V gene: TRBV7-8; clone size: -; D gene: -; CDR3 protein: CASSFGGGYEQYF; CDR3 DNA: TGTGCCAGCAGCTTTGGAGGAGGCTACGAGCAGTACTTC
J gene: TRBJ2-5; V gene: TRBV2; clone size: -; D gene: TRBD2; CDR3 protein: CASSDGLAGAETQYF; CDR3 DNA: TGTGCCAGCAGCGATGGACTAGCGGGAGCAGAGACCCAGTACTTC
J gene: TRBJ2-3; V gene: TRBV30; clone size: -; D gene: -; CDR3 protein: CAWSVTGGITDTQYF; CDR3 DNA: TGTGCCTGGAGTGTAACAGGCGGGATCACAGATACGCAGTATTTT
J gene: TRBJ2-2; V gene: TRBV21-1; clone size: -; D gene: -; CDR3 protein: CASSNWGAVF; CDR3 DNA: TGTGCCAGCAGCAACTGGGGAGCTGTTTTT
J gene: TRBJ2-2; V gene: TRBV5-1; clone size: -; D gene: TRBD2; CDR3 protein: CASSFRTSGGALTGELFF; CDR3 DNA: TGCGCCAGCAGCTTTAGGACTAGCGGGGGGGCGCTCACCGGGGAGCTGTTTTTT
J gene: TRBJ2-1; V gene: TRBV9; clone size: -; D gene: TRBD2; CDR3 protein: CASSGHSGGYNEQFF; CDR3 DNA: TGTGCCAGCAGCGGGCATAGCGGGGGCTACAATGAGCAGTTCTTC
J gene: TRBJ2-7; V gene: TRBV5-4; clone size: -; D gene: TRBD2; CDR3 protein: CASMLAGGYEQYF; CDR3 DNA: TGTGCCAGCATGTTGGCGGGAGGGTACGAGCAGTACTTC
J gene: TRBJ1-4; V gene: TRBV3-1/TRBV3-2; clone size: -; D gene: TRBD1; CDR3 protein: CASSQGDRGRLEKLFF; CDR3 DNA: TGTGCCAGCAGCCAAGGGGACAGGGGGCGCCTAGAAAAACTGTTTTTT
J gene: TRBJ2-1; V gene: TRBV9; clone size: -; D gene: TRBD1; CDR3 protein: CASSVDSEQGALPRQFF; CDR3 DNA: TGTGCCAGCAGCGTAGACTCGGAACAGGGGGCCCTACCTAGGCAGTTCTTC
J gene: TRBJ2-7; V gene: TRBV13; clone size: -; D gene: TRBD2; CDR3 protein: CASSRSSGGSPYEQYF; CDR3 DNA: TGTGCCAGCAGCCGCTCTAGCGGGGGGTCCCCCTACGAGCAGTACTTC
J gene: TRBJ2-5; V gene: TRBV2; clone size: -; D gene: TRBD1; CDR3 protein: CASSERQGAGTQYF; CDR3 DNA: TGTGCCAGCAGTGAAAGGCAGGGGGCAGGGACCCAGTACTTC
J gene: TRBJ2-7; V gene: TRBV2; clone size: once; D gene: TRBD1; CDR3 protein: CASILRDRIYEQYF; CDR3 DNA: TGTGCCAGCATTCTCCGGGACAGGATCTACGAGCAGTACTTC
J gene: TRBJ2-3; V gene: TRBV27; clone size: -; D gene: TRBD1; CDR3 protein: CASSLFGQGTGDTQYF; CDR3 DNA: TGTGCCAGCAGTTTATTTGGGCAGGGGACAGGGGATACGCAGTATTTT
J gene: TRBJ2-5; V gene: TRBV9; clone size: -; D gene: TRBD2; CDR3 protein: CASSVGGRFYQETQYF; CDR3 DNA: TGTGCCAGCAGCGTGGGAGGGCGGTTTTATCAAGAGACCCAGTACTTC
J gene: TRBJ2-2; V gene: TRBV5-6; clone size: -; D gene: TRBD1; CDR3 protein: CASSPQGAETGELFF; CDR3 DNA: TGTGCCAGCAGCCCCCAGGGGGCAGAGACCGGGGAGCTGTTTTTT
J gene: TRBJ2-1; V gene: TRBV9; clone size: -; D gene: -; CDR3 protein: CASSVSSDNEQFF; CDR3 DNA: TGTGCCAGCAGCGTCTCGTCTGACAATGAGCAGTTCTTC
J gene: TRBJ2-1; V gene: TRBV5-5; clone size: -; D gene: -; CDR3 protein: CASETGTRYNEQFF; CDR3 DNA: TGTGCCAGCGAAACCGGGACTCGATACAATGAGCAGTTCTTC
J gene: TRBJ2-7; V gene: TRBV21-1; clone size: -; D gene: -; CDR3 protein: CANLGTGYYEQYF; CDR3 DNA: TGTGCCAACCTGGGGACAGGCTACTACGAGCAGTACTTC
J gene: TRBJ1-5; V gene: TRBV19; clone size: -; D gene: -; CDR3 protein: CASSTSGQPQHF; CDR3 DNA: TGTGCCAGTAGTACCTCCGGGCAGCCCCAGCATTTT
J gene: TRBJ2-7; V gene: TRBV7-9; clone size: few; D gene: -; CDR3 protein: CASSLPSITSEQYF; CDR3 DNA: TGTGCCAGCAGCTTACCGTCTATTACTAGCGAGCAGTACTTC
J gene: TRBJ1-2; V gene: TRBV20-1; clone size: -; D gene: -; CDR3 protein: CSAYPGYTF; CDR3 DNA: TGCAGTGCCTACCCTGGCTACACCTTC
J gene: TRBJ2-7; V gene: TRBV15; clone size: -; D gene: -; CDR3 protein: CATRNRLSYEQYF; CDR3 DNA: TGTGCCACCAGAAACCGACTCTCCTACGAGCAGTACTTC
J gene: TRBJ2-5; V gene: TRBV6-5; clone size: -; D gene: -; CDR3 protein: CASSTQGSAETQYF; CDR3 DNA: TGTGCCAGCAGTACCCAGGGGTCCGCGGAGACCCAGTACTTC
J gene: TRBJ2-1; V gene: TRBV9; clone size: -; D gene: -; CDR3 protein: CASSVAGEPYNEQFF; CDR3 DNA: TGTGCCAGCAGCGTAGCGGGTGAGCCCTACAATGAGCAGTTCTTC
J gene: TRBJ2-7; V gene: TRBV11-3; clone size: -; D gene: -; CDR3 protein: CASSLGAAYEQYF; CDR3 DNA: TGTGCCAGCAGCTTAGGAGCGGCCTACGAGCAGTACTTC
J gene: TRBJ2-1; V gene: TRBV18; clone size: -; D gene: -; CDR3 protein: CASSPTRGGFGEQFF; CDR3 DNA: TGTGCCAGCTCACCGACTAGAGGGGGCTTCGGTGAGCAGTTCTTC
J gene: TRBJ1-3; V gene: TRBV18; clone size: -; D gene: TRBD1; CDR3 protein: CASSPPTGRLPRGNTIYF; CDR3 DNA: TGTGCCAGCTCACCACCGACAGGGCGCCTTCCCAGGGGGAACACCATATATTTT
J gene: TRBJ1-1; V gene: TRBV9; clone size: -; D gene: -; CDR3 protein: CASSVGSSNTEAFF; CDR3 DNA: TGTGCCAGCAGCGTGGGCTCATCGAACACTGAAGCTTTCTTT
J gene: TRBJ2-1; V gene: TRBV27; clone size: -; D gene: TRBD2; CDR3 protein: CASSNILAGAYNEQFF; CDR3 DNA: TGTGCCAGCAGTAACATCTTGGCGGGGGCCTACAATGAGCAGTTCTTC
J gene: TRBJ1-2; V gene: TRBV11-2; clone size: few; D gene: -; CDR3 protein: CASSPRTNYGYTF; CDR3 DNA: TGTGCCAGCAGCCCGCGGACAAATTATGGCTACACCTTC
J gene: TRBJ2-7; V gene: TRBV2; clone size: -; D gene: TRBD1; CDR3 protein: CASSNRGPYEQYF; CDR3 DNA: TGTGCCAGCAGTAACAGGGGGCCCTACGAGCAGTACTTC
J gene: TRBJ1-1; V gene: TRBV5-5; clone size: -; D gene: TRBD1; CDR3 protein: CASSPGQVMNTEAFF; CDR3 DNA: TGTGCCAGCAGCCCGGGACAGGTCATGAACACTGAAGCTTTCTTT
J gene: TRBJ1-2; V gene: TRBV9; clone size: -; D gene: TRBD1; CDR3 protein: CASSPSGTGGHGYTF; CDR3 DNA: TGTGCCAGCAGCCCCAGCGGGACAGGGGGCCATGGCTACACCTTC